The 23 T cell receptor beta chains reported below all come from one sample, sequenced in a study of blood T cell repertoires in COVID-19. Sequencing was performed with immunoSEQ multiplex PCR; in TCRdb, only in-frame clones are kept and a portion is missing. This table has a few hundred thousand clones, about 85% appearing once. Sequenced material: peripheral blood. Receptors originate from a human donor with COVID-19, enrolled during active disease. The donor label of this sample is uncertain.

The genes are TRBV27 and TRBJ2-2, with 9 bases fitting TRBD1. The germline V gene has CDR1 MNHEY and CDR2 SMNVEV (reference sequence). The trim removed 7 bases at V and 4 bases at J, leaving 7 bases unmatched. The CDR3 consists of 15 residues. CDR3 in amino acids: CASKPGQGFTGELFF. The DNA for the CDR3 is TGTGCCAGCAAGCCGGGACAGGGATTCACCGGGGAGCTGTTTTTT.

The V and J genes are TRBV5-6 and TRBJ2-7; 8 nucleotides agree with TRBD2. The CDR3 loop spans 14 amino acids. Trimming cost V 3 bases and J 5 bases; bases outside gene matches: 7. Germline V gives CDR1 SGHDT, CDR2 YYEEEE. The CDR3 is CASSSSGGGDEQYF. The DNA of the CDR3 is TGTGCCAGCAGCTCCTCGGGAGGGGGGGACGAGCAGTACTTC.

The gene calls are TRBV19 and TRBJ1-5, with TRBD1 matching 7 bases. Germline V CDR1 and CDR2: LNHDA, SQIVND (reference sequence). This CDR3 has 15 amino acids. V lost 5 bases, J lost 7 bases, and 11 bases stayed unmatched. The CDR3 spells CASSAPRQGEQPQHF. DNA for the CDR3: TGTGCCAGTAGTGCCCCCCGACAGGGCGAGCAGCCCCAGCATTTT.

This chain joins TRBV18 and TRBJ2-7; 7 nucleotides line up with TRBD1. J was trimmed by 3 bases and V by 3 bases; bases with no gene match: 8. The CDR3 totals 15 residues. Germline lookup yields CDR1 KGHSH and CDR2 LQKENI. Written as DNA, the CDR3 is TGTGCCAGCTCACCGCTCATGGGACAGTACTACGAGCAGTACTTC. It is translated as CASSPLMGQYYEQYF.

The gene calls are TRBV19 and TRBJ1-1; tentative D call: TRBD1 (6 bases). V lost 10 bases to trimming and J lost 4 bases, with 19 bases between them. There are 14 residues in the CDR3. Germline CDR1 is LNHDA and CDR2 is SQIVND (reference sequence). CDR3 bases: TGTGCCACCAGGCCCGGGGGGGGCGGCACTGAAGCTTTCTTT. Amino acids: CATRPGGGGTEAFF. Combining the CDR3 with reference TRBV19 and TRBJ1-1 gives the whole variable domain DGGITQSPKYLFRKEGQNVTLSCEQNLNHDAMYWYRQDPGQGLRLIYYSQIVNDFQKGDIAEGYSVSREKKESFPLTVTSAQKNPTAFYLCATRPGGGGTEAFFGQGTRLTVV.

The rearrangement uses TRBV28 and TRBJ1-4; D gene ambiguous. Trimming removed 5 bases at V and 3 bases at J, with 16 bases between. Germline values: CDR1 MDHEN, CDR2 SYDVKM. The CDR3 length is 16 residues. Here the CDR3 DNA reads TGTGCCAGCAGTCCCTCACTGGGCGTCTCTAATGAAAAACTGTTTTTT. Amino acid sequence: CASSPSLGVSNEKLFF. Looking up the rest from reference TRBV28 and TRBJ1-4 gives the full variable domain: DVKVTQSSRYLVKRTGEKVFLECVQDMDHENMFWYRQDPGLGLRLIYFSYDVKMKEKGDIPEGYSVSREKKERFSLILESASTNQTSMYLCASSPSLGVSNEKLFFGSGTQLSVL.

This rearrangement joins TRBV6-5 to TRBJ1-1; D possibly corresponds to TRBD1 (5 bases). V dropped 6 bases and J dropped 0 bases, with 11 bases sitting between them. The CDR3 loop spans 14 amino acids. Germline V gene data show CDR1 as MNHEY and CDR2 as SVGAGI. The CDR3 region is CASSFRELNTEAFF. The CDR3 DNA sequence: TGTGCCAGCAGCTTCAGGGAATTGAACACTGAAGCTTTCTTT.

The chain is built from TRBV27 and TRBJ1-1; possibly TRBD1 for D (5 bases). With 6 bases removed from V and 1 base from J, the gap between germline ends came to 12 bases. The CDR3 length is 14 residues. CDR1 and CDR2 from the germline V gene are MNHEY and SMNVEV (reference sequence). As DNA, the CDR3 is TGTGCCAGCAGGGACAAAACAGGGAACACTGAAGCTTTCTTT. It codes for CASRDKTGNTEAFF.

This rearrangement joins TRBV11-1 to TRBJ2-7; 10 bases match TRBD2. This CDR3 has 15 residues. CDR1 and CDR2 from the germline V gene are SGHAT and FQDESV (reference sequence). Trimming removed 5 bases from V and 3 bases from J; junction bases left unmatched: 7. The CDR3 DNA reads TGTGCCAGCAGCGCCTTCCTAGCGGGGGACTACGAGCAGTACTTC. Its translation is CASSAFLAGDYEQYF.

The CDR3 here is CASVNWGGDYGYTF. DNA for the CDR3: TGTGCCAGTGTCAATTGGGGAGGCGACTATGGCTACACCTTC. This sequence joins TRBV19 and TRBJ1-2; D is undetermined. V lost 8 bases, J lost 3 bases, and 16 bases lay in between. This CDR3 is 14 amino acids long. The V gene's germline CDR1 is LNHDA and CDR2 SQIVND (reference sequence).

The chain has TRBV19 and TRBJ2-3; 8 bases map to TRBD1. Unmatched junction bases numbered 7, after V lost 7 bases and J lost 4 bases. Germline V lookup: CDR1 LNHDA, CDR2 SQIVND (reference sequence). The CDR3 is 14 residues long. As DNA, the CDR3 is TGTGCCAGTAACGGACAGGGTTTACCAGATACGCAGTATTTT. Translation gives CASNGQGLPDTQYF.

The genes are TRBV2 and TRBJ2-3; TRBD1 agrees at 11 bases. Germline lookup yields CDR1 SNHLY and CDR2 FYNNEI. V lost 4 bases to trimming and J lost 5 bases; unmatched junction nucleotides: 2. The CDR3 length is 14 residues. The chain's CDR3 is CASSGDRGRDTQYF. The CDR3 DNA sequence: TGTGCCAGCAGTGGGGACAGGGGGAGAGATACGCAGTATTTT.

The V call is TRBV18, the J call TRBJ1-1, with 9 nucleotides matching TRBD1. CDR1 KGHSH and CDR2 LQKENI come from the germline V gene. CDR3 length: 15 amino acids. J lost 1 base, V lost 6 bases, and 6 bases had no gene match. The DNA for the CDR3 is TGTGCCAGCTCTCTTCGGACAGGGGAGAACACTGAAGCTTTCTTT. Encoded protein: CASSLRTGENTEAFF.

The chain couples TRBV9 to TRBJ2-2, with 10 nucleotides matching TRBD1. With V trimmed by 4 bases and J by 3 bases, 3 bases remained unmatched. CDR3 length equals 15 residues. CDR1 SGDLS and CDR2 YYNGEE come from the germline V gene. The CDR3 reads CASSWGTGDTGELFF. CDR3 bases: TGTGCCAGCAGCTGGGGGACAGGGGACACCGGGGAGCTGTTTTTT. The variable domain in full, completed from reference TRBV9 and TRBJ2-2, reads DSGVTQTPKHLITATGQRVTLRCSPRSGDLSVYWYQQSLDQGLQFLIQYYNGEERAKGNILERFSAQQFPDLHSELNLSSLELGDSALYFCASSWGTGDTGELFFGEGSRLTVL.

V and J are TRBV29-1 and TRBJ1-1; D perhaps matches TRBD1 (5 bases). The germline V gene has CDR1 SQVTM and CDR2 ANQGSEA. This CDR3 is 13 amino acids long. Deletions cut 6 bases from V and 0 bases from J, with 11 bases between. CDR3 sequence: CSVGRGVNTEAFF. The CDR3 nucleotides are TGCAGCGTCGGGAGGGGTGTGAACACTGAAGCTTTCTTT.

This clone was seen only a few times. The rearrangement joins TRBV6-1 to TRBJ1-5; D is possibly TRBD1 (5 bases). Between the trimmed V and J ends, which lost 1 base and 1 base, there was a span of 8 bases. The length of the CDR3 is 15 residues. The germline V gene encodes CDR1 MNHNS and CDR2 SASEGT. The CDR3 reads CASSEGGRSNQPQHF. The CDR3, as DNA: TGTGCCAGCAGTGAAGGGGGCAGGAGCAATCAGCCCCAGCATTTT.

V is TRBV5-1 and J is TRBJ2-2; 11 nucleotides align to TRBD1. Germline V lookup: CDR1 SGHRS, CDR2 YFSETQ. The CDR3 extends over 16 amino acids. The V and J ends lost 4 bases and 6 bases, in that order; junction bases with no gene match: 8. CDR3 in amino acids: CASSTNGQGAAGELFF. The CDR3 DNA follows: TGCGCCAGCAGCACCAACGGACAGGGGGCAGCCGGGGAGCTGTTTTTT.

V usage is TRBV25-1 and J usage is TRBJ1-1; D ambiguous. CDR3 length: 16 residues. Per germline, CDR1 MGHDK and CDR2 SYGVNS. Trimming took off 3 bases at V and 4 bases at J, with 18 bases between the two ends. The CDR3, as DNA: TGTGCCAGCAGTGACCATGAACCGGGATGGGGCACTGAAGCTTTCTTT. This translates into CASSDHEPGWGTEAFF.

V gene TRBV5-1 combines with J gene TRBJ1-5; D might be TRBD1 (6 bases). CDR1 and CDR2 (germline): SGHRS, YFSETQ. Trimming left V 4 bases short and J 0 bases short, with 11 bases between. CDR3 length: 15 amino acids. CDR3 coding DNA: TGCGCCAGCAGCCTCACAGGGTATAGCAATCAGCCCCAGCATTTT. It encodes CASSLTGYSNQPQHF.

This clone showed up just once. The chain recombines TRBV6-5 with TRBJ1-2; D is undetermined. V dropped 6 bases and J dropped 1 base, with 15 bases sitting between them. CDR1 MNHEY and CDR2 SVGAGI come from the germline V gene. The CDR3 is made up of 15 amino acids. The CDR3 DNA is TGTGCCAGCAGACCCCCTGGGAGGGATAACTATGGCTACACCTTC. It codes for CASRPPGRDNYGYTF.

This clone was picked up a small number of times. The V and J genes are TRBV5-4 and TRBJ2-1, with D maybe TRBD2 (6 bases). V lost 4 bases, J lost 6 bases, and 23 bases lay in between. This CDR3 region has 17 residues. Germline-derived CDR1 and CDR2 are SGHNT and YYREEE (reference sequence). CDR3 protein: CASSKVLARGRVNEQFF. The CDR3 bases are TGTGCCAGCAGCAAAGTCCTAGCGAGAGGGCGGGTCAATGAGCAGTTCTTC.

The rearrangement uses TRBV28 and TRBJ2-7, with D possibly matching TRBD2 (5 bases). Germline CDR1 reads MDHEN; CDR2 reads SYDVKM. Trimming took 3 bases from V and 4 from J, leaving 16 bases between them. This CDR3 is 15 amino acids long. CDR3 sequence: CASSFRLSLGYEQYF. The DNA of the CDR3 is TGTGCCAGCAGTTTTCGTCTCTCACTAGGATACGAGCAGTACTTC.

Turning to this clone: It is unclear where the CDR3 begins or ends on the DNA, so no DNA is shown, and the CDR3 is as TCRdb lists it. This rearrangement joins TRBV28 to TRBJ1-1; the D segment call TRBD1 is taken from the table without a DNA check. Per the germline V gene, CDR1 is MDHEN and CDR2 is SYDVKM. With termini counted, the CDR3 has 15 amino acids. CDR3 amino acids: CASSTSGQMNTEAFF.